This TCR beta chain was captured by sequencing in a study of T cell responses to AZD1222 COVID-19 vaccine. Across the whole study: Pooled together were second doses at about 4 or about 12 weeks. The study, taken as a whole, reports: The span of vaccine-associated CD4 TCRs extended across spike, with dominance at 160-218 and 743-854.

V was trimmed by 3 bases and J by 2 bases, leaving 4 bases between them. This CDR3 region has 11 residues. CDR1 and CDR2 from the germline V gene are GTSNPN and SVGIG (reference sequence). This table comes from immunoSEQ multiplex PCR, and its TCRdb copy is limited to in-frame clones, with some not included. The profile covers tens of thousands of clones, with 70% to 90% appearing a single time and roughly 15% taken by the ten largest. In the case of this clone: The antigen remains undetermined.

Sequenced material: peripheral blood, taken on day 0 of AZD1222 vaccination. The sequence derives from an adult in good health. The rearrangement uses TRBV30 and TRBJ2-5; D is ambiguous. Here the CDR3 reads CAWSGQETQYF. The CDR3 DNA follows: TGTGCCTGGAGCGGTCAAGAGACCCAGTACTTC. Full variable domain (outside the CDR3, taken from reference TRBV30 and TRBJ2-5): SQTIHQWPATLVQPVGSPLSLECTVEGTSNPNLYWYRQAAGRGLQLLFYSVGIGQISSEVPQNLSASRPQDRQFILSSKKLLLSDSGFYLCAWSGQETQYFGPGTRLLVL.